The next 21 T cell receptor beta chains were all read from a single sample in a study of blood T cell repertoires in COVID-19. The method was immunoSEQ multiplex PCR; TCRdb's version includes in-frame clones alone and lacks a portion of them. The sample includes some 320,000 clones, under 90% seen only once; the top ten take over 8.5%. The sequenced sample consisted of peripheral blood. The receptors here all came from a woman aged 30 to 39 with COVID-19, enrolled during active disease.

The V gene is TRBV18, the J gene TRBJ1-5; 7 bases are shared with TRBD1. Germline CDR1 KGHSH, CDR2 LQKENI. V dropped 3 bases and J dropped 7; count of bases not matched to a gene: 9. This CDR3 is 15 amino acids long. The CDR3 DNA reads TGTGCCAGCTCACCGGGAAGGGGGCCGGGGCAGCCCCAGCATTTT. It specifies CASSPGRGPGQPQHF.

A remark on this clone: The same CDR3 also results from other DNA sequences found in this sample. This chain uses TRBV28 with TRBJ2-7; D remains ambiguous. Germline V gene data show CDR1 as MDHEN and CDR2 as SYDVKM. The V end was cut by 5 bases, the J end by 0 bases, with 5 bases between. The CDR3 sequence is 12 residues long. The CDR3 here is CASSPYSYEQYF. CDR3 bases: TGTGCCAGCAGTCCTTACTCCTACGAGCAGTACTTC.

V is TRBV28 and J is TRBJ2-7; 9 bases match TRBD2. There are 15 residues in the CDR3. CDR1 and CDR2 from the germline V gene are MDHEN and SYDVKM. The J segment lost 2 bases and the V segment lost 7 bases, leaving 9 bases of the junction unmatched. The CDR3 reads CASIGGGGGAYEQYF. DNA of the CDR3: TGTGCCAGCATTGGAGGTGGCGGGGGGGCCTACGAGCAGTACTTC.

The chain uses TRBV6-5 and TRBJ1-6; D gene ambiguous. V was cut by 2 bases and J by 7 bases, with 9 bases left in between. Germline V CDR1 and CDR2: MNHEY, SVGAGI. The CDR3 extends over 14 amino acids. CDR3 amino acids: CASSYLGPNSPLHF. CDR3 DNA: TGTGCCAGCAGTTACCTTGGCCCCAATTCACCCCTCCACTTT.

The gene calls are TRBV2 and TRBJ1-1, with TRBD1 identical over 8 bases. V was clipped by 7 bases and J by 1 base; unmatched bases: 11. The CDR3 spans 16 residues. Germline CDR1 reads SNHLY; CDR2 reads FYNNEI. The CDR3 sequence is CASTQDRVIRNTEAFF. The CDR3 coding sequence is TGTGCCAGCACCCAGGACAGGGTCATAAGGAACACTGAAGCTTTCTTT.

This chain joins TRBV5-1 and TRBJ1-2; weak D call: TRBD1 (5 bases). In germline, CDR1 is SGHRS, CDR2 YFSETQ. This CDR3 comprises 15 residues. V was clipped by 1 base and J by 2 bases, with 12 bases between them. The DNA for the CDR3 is TGCGCCAGCAGCTTGAGTAGGGGCATGAACTATGGCTACACCTTC. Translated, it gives CASSLSRGMNYGYTF.

The CDR3 loop reads CASSTNIGYTF. The DNA of the CDR3 is TGTGCCAGTAGTACGAACATCGGCTACACCTTC. The J gene is TRBJ1-2, the V gene TRBV19; no firm D call. There are 11 residues in the CDR3. V was trimmed by 4 bases and J by 8 bases, leaving 8 bases between them. Germline CDR1 LNHDA, CDR2 SQIVND (reference sequence).

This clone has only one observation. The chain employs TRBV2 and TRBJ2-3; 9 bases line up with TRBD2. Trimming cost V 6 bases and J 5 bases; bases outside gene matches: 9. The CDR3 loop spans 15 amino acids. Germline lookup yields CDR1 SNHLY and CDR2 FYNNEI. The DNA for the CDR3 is TGTGCCAGCAGGTTCGGTGCGGGGGGGCAAGATACGCAGTATTTT. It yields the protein CASRFGAGGQDTQYF.

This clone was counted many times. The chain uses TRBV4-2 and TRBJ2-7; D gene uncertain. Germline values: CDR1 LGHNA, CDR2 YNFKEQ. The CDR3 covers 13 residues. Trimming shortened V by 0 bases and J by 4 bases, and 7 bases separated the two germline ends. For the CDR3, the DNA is TGTGCCAGCAGCCAAGATGTTCAGTACGAGCAGTACTTC. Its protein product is CASSQDVQYEQYF.

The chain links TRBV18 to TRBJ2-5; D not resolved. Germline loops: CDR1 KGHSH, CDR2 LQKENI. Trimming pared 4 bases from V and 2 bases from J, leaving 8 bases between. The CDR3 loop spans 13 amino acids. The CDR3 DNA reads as TGTGCCAGCTCACGCGAAGTACAAGAGACCCAGTACTTC. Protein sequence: CASSREVQETQYF.

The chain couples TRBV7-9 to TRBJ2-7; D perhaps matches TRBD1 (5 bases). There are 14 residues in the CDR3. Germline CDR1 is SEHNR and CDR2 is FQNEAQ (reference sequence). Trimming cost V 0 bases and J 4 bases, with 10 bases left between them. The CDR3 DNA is TGTGCCAGCAGCTTAGCGTGGGGCGGATACGAGCAGTACTTC. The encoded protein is CASSLAWGGYEQYF. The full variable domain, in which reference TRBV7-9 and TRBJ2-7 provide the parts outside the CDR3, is DTGVSQNPRHKITKRGQNVTFRCDPISEHNRLYWYRQTLGQGPEFLTYFQNEAQLEKSRLLSDRFSAERPKGSFSTLEIQRTEQGDSAMYLCASSLAWGGYEQYFGPGTRLTVT.

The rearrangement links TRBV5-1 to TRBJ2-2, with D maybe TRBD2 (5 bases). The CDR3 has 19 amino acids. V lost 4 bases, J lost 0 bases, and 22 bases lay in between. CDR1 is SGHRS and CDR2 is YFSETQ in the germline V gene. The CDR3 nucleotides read TGCGCCAGCAGCGTGGAATCCTGGCGGGCCAACGCGAACACCGGGGAGCTGTTTTTT. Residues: CASSVESWRANANTGELFF.

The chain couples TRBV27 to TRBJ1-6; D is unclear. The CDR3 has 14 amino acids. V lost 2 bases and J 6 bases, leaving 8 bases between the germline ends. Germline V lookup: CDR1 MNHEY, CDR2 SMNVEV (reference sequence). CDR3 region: CASSLGRANSPLHF. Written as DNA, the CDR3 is TGTGCCAGCAGTTTAGGGAGGGCTAATTCACCCCTCCACTTT.

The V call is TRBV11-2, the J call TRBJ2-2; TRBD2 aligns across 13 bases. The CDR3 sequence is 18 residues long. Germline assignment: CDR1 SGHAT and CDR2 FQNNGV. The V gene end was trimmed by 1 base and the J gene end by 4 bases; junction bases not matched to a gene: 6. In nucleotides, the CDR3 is TGTGCCAGCAGCTTAGGGACTAGCGGGGGAGGGACCACCGGGGAGCTGTTTTTT. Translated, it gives CASSLGTSGGGTTGELFF. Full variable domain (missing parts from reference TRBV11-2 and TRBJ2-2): EAGVAQSPRYKIIEKRQSVAFWCNPISGHATLYWYQQILGQGPKLLIQFQNNGVVDDSQLPKDRFSAERLKGVDSTLKIQPAKLEDSAVYLCASSLGTSGGGTTGELFFGEGSRLTVL.

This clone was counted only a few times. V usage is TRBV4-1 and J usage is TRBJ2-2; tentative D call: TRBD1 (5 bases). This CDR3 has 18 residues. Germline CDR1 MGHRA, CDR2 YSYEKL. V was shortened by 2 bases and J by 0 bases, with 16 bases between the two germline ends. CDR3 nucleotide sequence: TGCGCCAGCAGCCAATCCCACAGGACCTCATCGAACACCGGGGAGCTGTTTTTT. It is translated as CASSQSHRTSSNTGELFF.

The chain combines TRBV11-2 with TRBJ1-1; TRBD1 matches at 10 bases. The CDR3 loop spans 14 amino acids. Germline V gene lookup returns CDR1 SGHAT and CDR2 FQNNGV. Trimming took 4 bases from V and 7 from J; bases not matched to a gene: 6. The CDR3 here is CASSSPGDRGEAFF. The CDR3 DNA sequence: TGTGCCAGCAGCTCGCCGGGGGACAGGGGTGAAGCTTTCTTT.

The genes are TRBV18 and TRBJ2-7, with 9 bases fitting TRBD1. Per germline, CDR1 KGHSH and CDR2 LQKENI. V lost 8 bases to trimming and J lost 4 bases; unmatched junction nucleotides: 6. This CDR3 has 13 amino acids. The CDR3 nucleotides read TGTGCCAGCGCGACGGGACAGGGATACGAGCAGTACTTC. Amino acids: CASATGQGYEQYF.

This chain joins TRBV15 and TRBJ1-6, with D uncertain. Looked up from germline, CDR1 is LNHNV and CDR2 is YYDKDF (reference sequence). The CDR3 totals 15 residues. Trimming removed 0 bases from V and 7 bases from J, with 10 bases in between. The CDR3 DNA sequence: TGTGCCACCAGCAGAGAATCGGACTTCAATTCACCCCTCCACTTT. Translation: CATSRESDFNSPLHF. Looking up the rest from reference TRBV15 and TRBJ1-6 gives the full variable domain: DAMVIQNPRYQVTQFGKPVTLSCSQTLNHNVMYWYQQKSSQAPKLLFHYYDKDFNNEADTPDNFQSRRPNTSFCFLDIRSPGLGDTAMYLCATSRESDFNSPLHFGNGTRLTVT.

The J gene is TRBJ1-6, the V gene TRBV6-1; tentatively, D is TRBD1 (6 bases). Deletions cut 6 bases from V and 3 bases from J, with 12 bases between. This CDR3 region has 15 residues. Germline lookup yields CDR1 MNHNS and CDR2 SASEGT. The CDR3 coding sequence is TGTGCCAGCAGGCGAGGACAGCTCTATAATTCACCCCTCCACTTT. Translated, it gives CASRRGQLYNSPLHF.

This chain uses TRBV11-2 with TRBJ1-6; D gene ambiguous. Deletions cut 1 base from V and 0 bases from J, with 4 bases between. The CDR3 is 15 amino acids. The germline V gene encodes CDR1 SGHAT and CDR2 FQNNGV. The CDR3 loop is CASSLGSSYNSPLHF. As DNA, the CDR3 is TGTGCCAGCAGCTTAGGGAGCTCCTATAATTCACCCCTCCACTTT.

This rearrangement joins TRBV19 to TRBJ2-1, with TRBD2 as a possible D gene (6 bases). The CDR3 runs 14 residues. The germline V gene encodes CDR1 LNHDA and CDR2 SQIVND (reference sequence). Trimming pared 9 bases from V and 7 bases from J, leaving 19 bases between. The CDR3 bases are TGTGCCAGCCAAACCGACCGGGGGACTAATGAGCAGTTCTTC. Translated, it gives CASQTDRGTNEQFF. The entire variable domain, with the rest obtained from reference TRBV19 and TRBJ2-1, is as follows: DGGITQSPKYLFRKEGQNVTLSCEQNLNHDAMYWYRQDPGQGLRLIYYSQIVNDFQKGDIAEGYSVSREKKESFPLTVTSAQKNPTAFYLCASQTDRGTNEQFFGPGTRLTVL.